These 12 T cell receptor beta chains originate from one sample sequenced in a study of cytomegalovirus exposure and HLA in healthy donors. Researchers ran the PCR with 60 Vbeta and 13 Jbeta primers. Profiling relied on immunoSEQ multiplex PCR, and the TCRdb table lists in-frame clones only, not all of them. The table records 150,000 to 200,000 clones, roughly 85% of them present only once. Sequenced sample: PBMCs. The receptor source for this set is a young man in good health and CMV-seropositive.

The chain couples TRBV7-3 to TRBJ2-7; the match to TRBD1 covers 10 bases. CDR3 length: 14 amino acids. Germline lookup yields CDR1 SGHTA and CDR2 FQGTGA. V trimming: 4 bases; J trimming: 6 bases; junction bases outside the gene matches: 6. Here the CDR3 DNA reads TGTGCCAGCAGCTCGACAGGGGGCCGATCCGAGCAGTACTTC. Translating gives CASSSTGGRSEQYF.

Only one count was recorded for this clone. The chain recombines TRBV7-8 with TRBJ2-5; 8 positions match TRBD2. The germline V gene encodes CDR1 SGHVS and CDR2 FQNEAQ. This CDR3 spans 18 amino acids. The J segment lost 4 bases and the V segment lost 4 bases, leaving 17 bases of the junction unmatched. This CDR3 is CASSSLHLAGGEGETQYF. Here the CDR3 DNA reads TGTGCCAGCAGCTCCCTTCACTTGGCGGGGGGAGAGGGAGAGACCCAGTACTTC.

The rearrangement uses TRBV11-2 and TRBJ2-5; TRBD2 aligns across 12 bases. J lost 4 bases, V lost 3 bases, and 9 bases had no gene match. CDR1 and CDR2 (germline): SGHAT, FQNNGV. The CDR3 loop spans 17 amino acids. In nucleotides, the CDR3 is TGTGCCAGCAGCTTCGGAATCGCGACTAGCGGGAGAGAGACCCAGTACTTC. Protein sequence: CASSFGIATSGRETQYF.

The chain is built from TRBV11-2 and TRBJ1-1; TRBD1 agrees at 8 bases. The CDR3 extends over 14 amino acids. Trimming at V came to 4 bases and at J to 5 bases, leaving 6 bases not matched to a gene. Germline CDR1 and CDR2: SGHAT and FQNNGV. The CDR3 here is CASSWYRGRTEAFF. DNA for the CDR3: TGTGCCAGCAGCTGGTACAGGGGGAGAACTGAAGCTTTCTTT.

A single count supports this clone. The chain joins TRBV11-2 to TRBJ2-5, with 8 bases fitting TRBD1. This CDR3 is built from 15 residues. The germline CDR1 and CDR2 sequences are SGHAT and FQNNGV. The ends lost 5 bases at V and 4 bases at J; junction bases unmatched: 9. The CDR3 nucleotides are TGTGCCAGCAGCCCGGGGACAGGCCCGGGAGAGACCCAGTACTTC. This codes for CASSPGTGPGETQYF.

This clone was detected only a few times. This chain uses TRBV7-9 with TRBJ1-5; D unresolved. In germline, CDR1 is SEHNR, CDR2 FQNEAQ (reference sequence). The CDR3 loop spans 13 amino acids. V was clipped by 5 bases and J by 9 bases, with 14 bases between them. The CDR3: CASSITSERPQHF. The CDR3, as DNA: TGTGCCAGCAGCATTACCTCGGAGAGGCCCCAGCATTTT.

This sequence joins TRBV7-2 and TRBJ2-3; 8 nucleotides agree with TRBD2. Germline V gene lookup returns CDR1 SGHTA and CDR2 FQGNSA. The CDR3 is made up of 12 amino acids. The junction had 3 bases not matched to a gene; V was cut back by 1 base and J by 12 bases. The CDR3 DNA is TGTGCCAGCAGCTTAGGACGGGGGGGCCAGTATTTT. This gives the protein CASSLGRGGQYF.

The chain joins TRBV7-9 to TRBJ2-7; D gene uncertain. Germline CDR1 is SEHNR and CDR2 is FQNEAQ (reference sequence). This CDR3 region has 11 residues. With 6 bases removed from V and 3 bases from J, the gap between germline ends came to 6 bases. CDR3 protein: CASSLVYEQYF. CDR3 sequence (DNA): TGTGCCAGCAGTCTTGTCTACGAGCAGTACTTC.

V and J are TRBV11-2 and TRBJ1-1; D is ambiguous. CDR1 and CDR2 from the germline V gene are SGHAT and FQNNGV. The CDR3 loop spans 15 amino acids. Trimming pared 3 bases from V and 1 base from J, leaving 12 bases between. The CDR3 nucleotides are TGTGCCAGCAGCTTCGCGGCAAACGGGAACACTGAAGCTTTCTTT. Its protein product is CASSFAANGNTEAFF.

The V and J genes are TRBV6-5 and TRBJ1-1; D gene uncertain. In germline, CDR1 is MNHEY, CDR2 SVGAGI. This CDR3 has 14 residues. V lost 7 bases to trimming and J lost 4 bases, with 16 bases between them. CDR3 loop: CASTSNLMITEAFF. The CDR3 DNA reads as TGTGCCAGCACCTCTAATTTGATGATCACTGAAGCTTTCTTT.

Note on this clone: A junction end diverges from the germline sequence, so it may reflect a read error. The J gene is TRBJ2-3, the V gene TRBV6-4; 9 bases agree with TRBD1. The CDR3 runs to 13 residues. Germline CDR1 is MRHNA and CDR2 is SNTAGT. The CDR3: CAKPGQGHRYAVF. The CDR3 DNA sequence: TGTGCCAAACCGGGACAGGGTCACAGATACGCAGTATTT.

V is TRBV29-1 and J is TRBJ2-5; D is unresolved. Trimming shortened V by 4 bases and J by 5 bases, and 14 bases separated the two germline ends. Germline V gene lookup returns CDR1 SQVTM and CDR2 ANQGSEA. The CDR3 spans 13 residues. The CDR3 DNA reads as TGCAGCGTTGGCCGACTGCTAGAGGAGACCCAGTACTTC. Residues: CSVGRLLEETQYF.